This is a list of T cell receptor beta chains from one sample in a study of shared clonotypes between healthy human individuals. Using immunoSEQ multiplex PCR, the repertoire was profiled, and TCRdb retains in-frame clones only, with some absent. The table records a few million clones, about 92% of them present only once. Sequenced sample: naive CD4+ T cells sorted from blood. The receptors were gathered from a man aged 18 to 30 in good health. CDR3s include the opening cysteine and the closing phenylalanine or tryptophan. The D gene is left open where the match is weak. The size entry is marked missing in some rows and otherwise reads once, few, many or a size class.

length: 14
size: NA
D: TRBD1
J: TRBJ2-2
V: TRBV2
CDR3: CASSRGQNTGELFF
DNA: TGTGCCAGCAGTAGGGGGCAGAACACCGGGGAGCTGTTTTTT

length: 14
size: NA
D: TRBD1
J: TRBJ2-5
V: TRBV5-4
CDR3: CASSSGTGQETQYF
DNA: TGTGCCAGCAGCTCTGGGACAGGGCAAGAGACCCAGTACTTC

length: 14
size: NA
D: TRBD2
J: TRBJ2-7
V: TRBV14
CDR3: CASSHLAGLHEQYF
DNA: TGTGCCAGCAGCCATTTAGCGGGGTTACACGAGCAGTACTTC

length: 15
size: NA
D: NA
J: TRBJ1-2
V: TRBV5-6
CDR3: CASSSLRAQNYGYTF
DNA: TGTGCCAGCAGCTCTCTCAGGGCCCAGAACTATGGCTACACCTTC

length: 17
size: NA
D: TRBD1
J: TRBJ1-5
V: TRBV19
CDR3: CASRRVGTGSSNQPQHF
DNA: TGTGCCAGTCGGAGGGTCGGGACAGGGTCGAGCAATCAGCCCCAGCATTTT

length: 15
size: NA
D: TRBD1
J: TRBJ1-1
V: TRBV28
CDR3: CASSLPGGQVTEAFF
DNA: TGTGCCAGCAGTTTACCAGGGGGCCAGGTCACTGAAGCTTTCTTT

length: 14
size: NA
D: TRBD1
J: TRBJ2-5
V: TRBV5-1
CDR3: CASSFTGAGETQYF
DNA: TGCGCCAGCAGCTTTACAGGGGCGGGTGAGACCCAGTACTTC

length: 20
size: NA
D: NA
J: TRBJ2-1
V: TRBV15
CDR3: CATSRDSKGRLYTDQPLVFF
DNA: TGTGCCACCAGCAGAGATTCCAAAGGTAGACTTTATACGGACCAGCCTCTAGTCTTCTTC

length: 15
size: NA
D: TRBD1
J: TRBJ2-5
V: TRBV4-1
CDR3: CASSQSWDRVETQYF
DNA: TGCGCCAGCAGCCAATCCTGGGACAGGGTGGAGACCCAGTACTTC

length: 16
size: NA
D: TRBD2
J: TRBJ2-3
V: TRBV11-2
CDR3: CASSTRTSGRPDTQYF
DNA: TGTGCCAGCAGCACCCGGACTAGCGGGAGACCAGATACGCAGTATTTT

length: 13
size: NA
D: NA
J: TRBJ2-7
V: TRBV10-3
CDR3: CAISELTGHEQYF
DNA: TGTGCCATCAGTGAGTTGACAGGCCACGAGCAGTACTTC

length: 14
size: NA
D: TRBD1
J: TRBJ1-3
V: TRBV2
CDR3: CASSENRGGNTIYF
DNA: TGTGCCAGCAGTGAGAACAGGGGTGGAAACACCATATATTTT

length: 15
size: few
D: NA
J: TRBJ1-1
V: TRBV14
CDR3: CASSQGGLQGTEAFF
DNA: TGTGCCAGCAGCCAAGGTGGATTGCAAGGCACTGAAGCTTTCTTT

length: 18
size: NA
D: NA
J: TRBJ1-4
V: TRBV21-1
CDR3: CASSKVREPVATNEKLFF
DNA: TGTGCCAGCAGCAAAGTGCGGGAACCAGTTGCAACTAATGAAAAACTGTTTTTT

length: 15
size: NA
D: TRBD1
J: TRBJ2-1
V: TRBV15
CDR3: CATSNRDRARNEQFF
DNA: TGTGCCACCAGCAACCGGGACAGGGCGAGGAATGAGCAGTTCTTC

length: 13
size: NA
D: NA
J: TRBJ1-2
V: TRBV10-3
CDR3: CAIGRDGNYGYTF
DNA: TGTGCCATCGGCCGGGACGGGAACTATGGCTACACCTTC

length: 15
size: once
D: NA
J: TRBJ2-6
V: TRBV11-3
CDR3: CASSPGGFGANVLTF
DNA: TGTGCCAGCAGCCCAGGGGGGTTCGGGGCCAACGTCCTGACTTTC

length: 15
size: NA
D: NA
J: TRBJ1-1
V: TRBV5-1
CDR3: CASSLVGTGKPEAFF
DNA: TGCGCCAGCAGCTTGGTCGGGACGGGGAAACCTGAAGCTTTCTTT

length: 17
size: NA
D: TRBD1
J: TRBJ1-1
V: TRBV10-3
CDR3: CAISNTGGAGSDTEAFF
DNA: TGTGCCATCAGCAACACAGGGGGCGCCGGGTCGGACACTGAAGCTTTCTTT

length: 16
size: NA
D: NA
J: TRBJ2-4
V: TRBV23-1
CDR3: CASSQSVQLAKNIQYF
DNA: TGCGCCAGCAGTCAATCGGTACAGCTAGCCAAAAACATTCAGTACTTC

length: 17
size: NA
D: NA
J: TRBJ1-1
V: TRBV7-6
CDR3: CASSLEGSGVRNTEAFF
DNA: TGTGCCAGCAGCTTGGAAGGGTCAGGGGTAAGGAACACTGAAGCTTTCTTT

length: 16
size: NA
D: NA
J: TRBJ2-1
V: TRBV5-1
CDR3: CASSLSWGGLRNEQFF
DNA: TGCGCCAGCAGCTTGAGCTGGGGGGGCCTTCGGAATGAGCAGTTCTTC